Listed below are T cell receptor beta chains from one sample, sequenced in a study of response to subunit inactivated influenza vaccine. TCRdb fed the RT-PCR reads into MiXCR, producing one record per CDR3 protein. The profile shows 550,000 to 800,000 distinct CDR3 sequences, more than 11% of them singletons. The sample consisted of PBMCs from blood, taken roughly 2 weeks before vaccination. Receptors originate from a man between 50 and 59 years old who received an inactivated influenza vaccine. The CDR3 runs from the conserved cysteine through the conserved F or W. A D gene is named only where the DNA matches it firmly. Some rows mark clone size as missing; the rest say once, few, many or name a class of expanded clone.

j_call	v_call	clone_size	d_call	cdr3_aa	cdr3_nt
TRBJ2-7	TRBV7-9	.	.	CASSHPGSSYEQYF	TGTGCCAGCAGTCACCCAGGGTCCTCCTACGAGCAGTACTTC
TRBJ2-3	TRBV27	few	TRBD2	CASTGLAGRDTQYF	TGTGCCAGCACGGGACTAGCGGGAAGAGATACGCAGTATTTT
TRBJ2-7	TRBV12-3/TRBV12-4	.	.	CASRKGGAAYEQYF	TGTGCCAGCAGGAAGGGGGGAGCGGCCTACGAGCAGTACTTC
TRBJ1-5	TRBV7-9	many	TRBD1	CASSPGTGNQPQHF	TGTGCCAGCAGCCCCGGGACAGGGAATCAGCCCCAGCATTTT
TRBJ1-1	TRBV3-1	few	.	CASSQDRAPGRAEAFF	TGTGCCAGCAGCCAAGATCGGGCCCCTGGGCGCGCTGAAGCTTTCTTT
TRBJ1-1	TRBV28	.	.	CASTLLRGGGANTEAFF	TGTGCCAGCACCTTGTTGAGAGGGGGGGGGGCGAACACTGAAGCTTTCTTT
TRBJ2-3	TRBV28	many	.	CASSLWILGPTDTQYF	TGTGCCAGCAGTTTATGGATACTAGGCCCCACAGATACGCAGTATTTT
TRBJ2-2	TRBV10-3	few	TRBD1	CASKTGADTGELFF	TGTGCCAGCAAGACAGGGGCGGACACCGGGGAGCTGTTTTTT
TRBJ1-2	TRBV12-3/TRBV12-4	.	.	CASSLDRVNYGYTF	TGTGCCAGCAGTTTAGACAGGGTGAACTATGGCTACACCTTC
TRBJ2-7	TRBV2	many	TRBD1	CASNGQAYYEQYF	TGTGCCAGCAACGGACAGGCCTACTACGAGCAGTACTTC
TRBJ2-4	TRBV13	.	.	CASSPMAGSIQYF	TGTGCCAGCAGCCCCATGGCAGGGAGCATTCAGTACTTC